The source of this T cell receptor beta chain is a study of T cell changes during pregnancy in multiple sclerosis (dated 2019 in TCRdb). Concerning the study at large: Changes in the T cell repertoire over the course of pregnancy were examined in this study in women with multiple sclerosis.

V ends up 8 bases short and J 4 bases short, with an unmatched junction base count of 9. Via the germline V gene (reference sequence), CDR1 is MNHEY and CDR2 SMNVEV. The CDR3 runs 15 residues from the cysteine to the phenylalanine. Just CDR3 DNA is preserved here, 45 bases in frame from base 1. Remarks on this clone: Its antigen is not yet known. Base qualities were left out, and no much larger clone turns up one base away.

The method was the immunoSEQ multiplex PCR assay. Drawn from immuneACCESS, this table holds only the in-frame rearrangements with V and J called that TCRdb kept. Clones are partly lost; checked studies trace under half to an unresolved V gene and leave the rest unexplained. Within this sample are some 76,000 clones, with around 90% of them counted one time only. The leading ten clones occupy almost 0.3% of the sample. The clonotype was recovered from a female donor with multiple sclerosis, enrolled in a pregnancy study. In this chain, TRBV27 is recombined with TRBJ1-4, with 8 central nucleotides matching TRBD1. Sequenced material: CD4+ T cells from peripheral blood mononuclear cells, taken after pregnancy. The sequence in DNA is TGTGCCAGCGCTCCCTGGACAGGGATTAATGAAAAACTGTTTTTT. The resulting protein is CASAPWTGINEKLFF.